This T cell receptor (beta chain) was obtained from a study of response to subunit inactivated influenza vaccine. Study conclusions and caveats: Each seasonal influenza vaccination, the authors suggested, recruits few new T cells.

Each CDR3 protein gets one entry after TCRdb re-called the RT-PCR reads with MiXCR. The sample consists of around 760,000 distinct CDR3 sequences, 14% of them appearing once. Germline V gene lookup returns CDR1 DFQATT and CDR2 SNEGSKA (reference sequence). The CDR3 sequence is 12 residues long. V shed 0 bases and J shed 7 bases, with 7 bases lying between them. This clonotype was seen repeatedly, ten times or more. Antigen: not known. Sample: PBMCs from blood, taken approximately 15 days before vaccination. The chain has TRBV20-1 and TRBJ2-1, with D hard to call. The source is a man aged 50 to 60 who received an inactivated influenza vaccine. DNA for the CDR3: TGCAGTGCTAGAGATCAGACGAATGAGCAGTTCTTC. Translation gives CSARDQTNEQFF.